The 24 T cell receptor beta chains below come from one sample, sequenced in a study of blood T cell repertoires in COVID-19. Profiling relied on immunoSEQ multiplex PCR, and the TCRdb table lists in-frame clones only, not all of them. The sample has around 150,000 clones, 65% to 85% seen once. The sample taken for sequencing was peripheral blood. Receptors were obtained from a middle-aged man with active or convalescent COVID-19.

The chain couples TRBV5-1 to TRBJ2-7; TRBD2 aligns across 9 bases. The CDR3 has 15 amino acids. Trimming removed 0 bases from V and 6 bases from J; junction bases left unmatched: 7. Germline CDR1 reads SGHRS; CDR2 reads YFSETQ. The CDR3 region has the DNA TGCGCCAGCAGCTTGGAGGCGGGAGGGCCGTCCGAGCAGTACTTC. Encoded protein: CASSLEAGGPSEQYF.

This clone showed up just once. The V and J genes are TRBV7-6 and TRBJ2-1; D is perhaps TRBD2 (5 bases). The germline gives CDR1 SGHVS, CDR2 FNYEAQ. Trimming stripped 5 bases from V and 5 bases from J, with 13 bases between. This CDR3 region has 14 residues. The CDR3 sequence: CASSVIAGHNEQFF. The CDR3 DNA reads as TGTGCCAGCAGCGTGATTGCGGGCCACAATGAGCAGTTCTTC.

The chain links TRBV13 to TRBJ2-1; the match to TRBD2 covers 7 bases. CDR3 length: 13 residues. With 5 bases clipped from V and 10 bases from J, the junction kept 8 bases outside the gene matches. Germline CDR1 reads PRHDT; CDR2 reads FYEKMQ (reference sequence). The CDR3, as DNA: TGTGCCAGCAGCCCCCTTGCGGGAGTCGAGCAGTTCTTC. This encodes CASSPLAGVEQFF.

The rearrangement links TRBV9 to TRBJ1-2, with a tentative D call TRBD1 (5 bases). Trimming removed 3 bases from V and 6 bases from J, with 12 bases in between. CDR1 is SGDLS and CDR2 is YYNGEE in the germline V gene. CDR3 length equals 13 residues. The CDR3 loop is CASSDRFRDGYTF. The CDR3, as DNA: TGTGCCAGCAGCGACAGGTTCCGGGATGGCTACACCTTC.

The chain couples TRBV7-7 to TRBJ2-5, with 12 positions matching TRBD2. The germline gives CDR1 SSHAT, CDR2 FNYEAQ (reference sequence). The CDR3 length is 15 residues. V shed 6 bases and J 3 bases; nucleotides not matched to a gene: 5. CDR3 bases: TGTGCCAGCAGTTTTCTAGCGGGAGGGAAAGAGACCCAGTACTTC. As protein: CASSFLAGGKETQYF.

The chain is built from TRBV19 and TRBJ2-7; 7 nucleotides line up with TRBD1. The length of the CDR3 is 14 residues. Trimming at V came to 6 bases and at J to 4 bases, leaving 9 bases not matched to a gene. Germline CDR1 LNHDA, CDR2 SQIVND (reference sequence). Here the CDR3 DNA reads TGTGCCAGTAGCACAGACAGGGTAGGTTACGAGCAGTACTTC. As protein: CASSTDRVGYEQYF.

The chain uses TRBV2 and TRBJ1-1; no clear D gene. This CDR3 has 13 residues. In germline, CDR1 is SNHLY, CDR2 FYNNEI. V gave up 4 bases and J gave up 1 base, with 7 bases separating them. CDR3 nucleotide sequence: TGTGCCAGCAGTGCAGGAGGGAACACTGAAGCTTTCTTT. It encodes CASSAGGNTEAFF. Together with reference TRBV2 and TRBJ1-1, the CDR3 gives the full variable domain: EPEVTQTPSHQVTQMGQEVILRCVPISNHLYFYWYRQILGQKVEFLVSFYNNEISEKSEIFDDQFSVERPDGSNFTLKIRSTKLEDSAMYFCASSAGGNTEAFFGQGTRLTVV.

The chain links TRBV5-5 to TRBJ1-1, with D unresolved. Per the germline V gene, CDR1 is SGHKS and CDR2 is YYEKEE (reference sequence). With 0 bases removed from V and 5 bases from J, the gap between germline ends came to 14 bases. This CDR3 contains 15 residues. This CDR3 reads CASSLGDFGQTEAFF. In DNA form, the CDR3 reads TGTGCCAGCAGCTTGGGAGACTTCGGTCAGACTGAAGCTTTCTTT.

V gene TRBV6-5 combines with J gene TRBJ2-1, with D perhaps TRBD1 (6 bases). V was cut by 2 bases and J by 10 bases, with 18 bases left in between. Germline assignment: CDR1 MNHEY and CDR2 SVGAGI. This CDR3 is 15 amino acids long. CDR3: CASSYEGRGRGEQFF. CDR3 sequence (DNA): TGTGCCAGCAGTTACGAGGGCAGGGGAAGAGGGGAGCAGTTCTTC.

The chain is built from TRBV29-1 and TRBJ2-3, with TRBD1 as a possible D gene (5 bases). The CDR3 covers 13 residues. The germline V gene encodes CDR1 SQVTM and CDR2 ANQGSEA. Trimming removed 4 bases from V and 0 bases from J, with 8 bases in between. The CDR3 loop is CSVGSGSTDTQYF. The DNA of the CDR3 is TGCAGCGTTGGTTCAGGGAGCACAGATACGCAGTATTTT.

J is TRBJ2-1 and V is TRBV19; possible D gene TRBD1, 7 bases. Looked up from germline, CDR1 is LNHDA and CDR2 is SQIVND (reference sequence). V was trimmed by 8 bases and J by 4 bases, leaving 9 bases between them. The CDR3 is 12 amino acids. DNA of the CDR3: TGTGCCAGTTCAGGGGGGTACAATGAGCAGTTCTTC. Translation: CASSGGYNEQFF. Together with reference TRBV19 and TRBJ2-1, the CDR3 gives the full variable domain: DGGITQSPKYLFRKEGQNVTLSCEQNLNHDAMYWYRQDPGQGLRLIYYSQIVNDFQKGDIAEGYSVSREKKESFPLTVTSAQKNPTAFYLCASSGGYNEQFFGPGTRLTVL.

This clone occurred once. The chain employs TRBV3-1 (or the pseudogene TRBV3-2) and TRBJ2-1, with 7 positions matching TRBD2. Germline assignment: CDR1 LGHDT and CDR2 YNNKEL (reference sequence). The CDR3 is 15 amino acids. J was trimmed by 2 bases and V by 4 bases; bases with no gene match: 5. CDR3 coding DNA: TGTGCCAGCAGCCTTCCCGGGAGGCCCTACAATGAGCAGTTCTTC. This sequence encodes CASSLPGRPYNEQFF.

This chain links TRBV3-1 (or the pseudogene TRBV3-2) with TRBJ2-5, with 10 bases fitting TRBD2. Trimming at V came to 2 bases and at J to 4 bases, leaving 7 bases not matched to a gene. CDR1 and CDR2 (germline): LGHDT, YNNKEL (reference sequence). This CDR3 has 16 amino acids. The CDR3 region has the DNA TGTGCCAGCAGCCAATTCCTAGCGGGAGAGGGAGAGACCCAGTACTTC. Protein sequence: CASSQFLAGEGETQYF.

This clone was recorded only once. This chain links TRBV7-9 with TRBJ2-1; 12 bases agree with TRBD2. The CDR3 contains 17 residues. CDR1 and CDR2 from the germline V gene are SEHNR and FQNEAQ (reference sequence). V was pared by 2 bases and J by 7 bases, with 9 bases of the junction left unmatched. CDR3 residues: CASSLRLGLAGGNEQFF. In DNA form, the CDR3 reads TGTGCCAGCAGCTTAAGGTTAGGGCTAGCGGGAGGGAATGAGCAGTTCTTC.

Of note for this clone: Other nucleotide sequences in the sample specify the same CDR3. The chain employs TRBV7-2 and TRBJ2-7; 8 nucleotides line up with TRBD1. Germline lookup yields CDR1 SGHTA and CDR2 FQGNSA. The CDR3 runs to 16 residues. V was pared by 1 base and J by 0 bases, with 5 bases of the junction left unmatched. The CDR3 loop is CASSLGGTGLSYEQYF. CDR3 coding DNA: TGTGCCAGCAGCTTAGGGGGGACAGGCCTCTCCTACGAGCAGTACTTC.

The rearrangement joins TRBV28 to TRBJ2-5; unclear D gene. Germline assignment: CDR1 MDHEN and CDR2 SYDVKM. CDR3 length equals 11 residues. The V gene lost 5 bases and the J gene lost 13 bases, with 14 bases spanning the gap. The CDR3 coding sequence is TGTGCCAGCAGTGCCACACGCCCCCGGTACTTC. As protein: CASSATRPRYF. The whole variable domain, filled in from reference TRBV28 and TRBJ2-5, reads DVKVTQSSRYLVKRTGEKVFLECVQDMDHENMFWYRQDPGLGLRLIYFSYDVKMKEKGDIPEGYSVSREKKERFSLILESASTNQTSMYLCASSATRPRYFGPGTRLLVL.

This clone was detected only a few times. The rearrangement uses TRBV28 and TRBJ2-7, with D possibly TRBD1 on 6 matching bases. CDR1 is MDHEN and CDR2 is SYDVKM in the germline V gene. CDR3 size: 16 residues. V was clipped by 3 bases and J by 0 bases, with 15 bases between them. The CDR3 sequence: CASSLGRGTSSYEQYF. CDR3 DNA: TGTGCCAGCAGTTTGGGCAGGGGTACAAGCTCCTACGAGCAGTACTTC.

This clone was recorded once. The chain combines TRBV12-5 with TRBJ1-2, with 9 bases that match TRBD1. The CDR3 length is 12 residues. J gave up 8 bases and V 9 bases, and 7 bases lay outside the gene matches. Germline loops: CDR1 LGHNT, CDR2 FRNRAP. The CDR3 DNA sequence: TGTGCTAGCTGGACAGGGGAAGGAGGCTACACCTTC. Amino acids: CASWTGEGGYTF.

In this sample, this clone turned up a few times. V gene TRBV4-1 combines with J gene TRBJ1-2; D ambiguous. The CDR3 has 14 residues. V lost 0 bases and J lost 5, with 10 bases in between. CDR1 is MGHRA, CDR2 YSYEKL, per germline. Written as DNA, the CDR3 is TGCGCCAGCAGCCAAGATCAAACGGTATATGGCTACACCTTC. Encoded protein: CASSQDQTVYGYTF.

V and J are TRBV19 and TRBJ2-5; D might be TRBD2 (5 bases). Germline V gene lookup returns CDR1 LNHDA and CDR2 SQIVND (reference sequence). Trimming stripped 3 bases from V and 3 bases from J, with 8 bases between. CDR3 length: 13 amino acids. The CDR3 is CASSIDYEETQYF. The CDR3 nucleotides are TGTGCCAGTAGTATTGACTACGAAGAGACCCAGTACTTC.

V is TRBV18 and J is TRBJ1-3; D remains ambiguous. The CDR3 runs 15 residues. CDR1 KGHSH and CDR2 LQKENI come from the germline V gene. Deletions cut 2 bases from V and 0 bases from J, with 8 bases between. CDR3 nucleotides: TGTGCCAGCTCACCAAGCGGGGTCTCTGGAAACACCATATATTTT. Its translation: CASSPSGVSGNTIYF.

This clone was counted a single time. The CDR3 bases are TGCGCCAGCAGCTTGGTCCGGCAGGGCACAGATACGCAGTATTTT. It translates to CASSLVRQGTDTQYF. V and J are TRBV5-1 and TRBJ2-3, with D uncertain. The CDR3 consists of 15 residues. Trimming pared 0 bases from V and 1 base from J, leaving 9 bases between. Per germline, CDR1 SGHRS and CDR2 YFSETQ.

In its sample, this clone was seen many times. The chain joins TRBV7-9 to TRBJ1-4; 7 nucleotides line up with TRBD1. CDR3 length: 16 amino acids. The V gene's germline CDR1 is SEHNR and CDR2 FQNEAQ (reference sequence). V trimming: 4 bases; J trimming: 3 bases; junction bases outside the gene matches: 8. The CDR3 coding sequence is TGTGCCAGCAGCTCCCCCGGACAGGATGCTAATGAAAAACTGTTTTTT. It specifies CASSSPGQDANEKLFF.

The rearrangement joins TRBV6-5 to TRBJ2-1, with D perhaps TRBD1 (5 bases). CDR1 and CDR2 (germline): MNHEY, SVGAGI. This CDR3 contains 14 residues. V dropped 0 bases and J dropped 8 bases, with 11 bases sitting between them. CDR3 DNA: TGTGCCAGCAGTTACTCGAAGGCCAGGGATGAGCAGTTCTTC. Translation: CASSYSKARDEQFF.